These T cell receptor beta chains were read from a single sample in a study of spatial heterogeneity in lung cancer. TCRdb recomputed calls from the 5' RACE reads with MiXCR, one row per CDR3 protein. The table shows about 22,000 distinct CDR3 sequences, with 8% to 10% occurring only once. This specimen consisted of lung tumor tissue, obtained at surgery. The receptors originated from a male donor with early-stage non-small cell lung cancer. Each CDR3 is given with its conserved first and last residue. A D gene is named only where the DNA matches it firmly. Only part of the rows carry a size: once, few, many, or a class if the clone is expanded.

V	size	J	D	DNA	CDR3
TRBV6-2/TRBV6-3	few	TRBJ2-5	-	TGTGCCAGCAGTTCCGGACTCAAACGACAAGAGACCCAGTACTTC	CASSSGLKRQETQYF
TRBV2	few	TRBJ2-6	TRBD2	TGTGCCAGCAGTGACGGGGGGTTTGGGGCCAACGTCCTGACTTTC	CASSDGGFGANVLTF
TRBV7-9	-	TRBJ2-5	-	TGTGCCAGCAGCTTAGCCGGAGGGGACGAGACCCAGTACTTC	CASSLAGGDETQYF
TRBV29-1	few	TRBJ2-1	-	TGCAGCGTGTCGGCAGGGGCGGCCGCCTACTCCTACAATGAGCAGTTCTTC	CSVSAGAAAYSYNEQFF
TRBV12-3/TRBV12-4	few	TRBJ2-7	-	TGTGCCAGCAGCCTACTACTTACCTCCTACGAGCAGTACTTC	CASSLLLTSYEQYF
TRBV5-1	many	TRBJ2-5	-	TGCGCCAGCAGCTTGGAGAACCAAGAGACCCAGTACTTC	CASSLENQETQYF
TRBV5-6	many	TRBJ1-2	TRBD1	TGTGCCAGCAGCTCGGGACAGGTCTATGGCTACACCTTC	CASSSGQVYGYTF
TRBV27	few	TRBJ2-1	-	TGTGCCAGCAGTTTATTCAACTCCTACAATGAGCAGTTCTTC	CASSLFNSYNEQFF
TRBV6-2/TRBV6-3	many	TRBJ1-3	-	TGTGCCAGCAGGATCTCCTCTGGAAACACCATATATTTT	CASRISSGNTIYF
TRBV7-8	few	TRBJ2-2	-	TGTGCCAGCAGCCCTTTAAACACCGGGGAGCTGTTTTTT	CASSPLNTGELFF
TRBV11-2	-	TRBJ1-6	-	TGTGCCAGCAGCTCCGATTCACCCCTCCACTTT	CASSSDSPLHF
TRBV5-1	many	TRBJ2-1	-	TGCGCCAGCAGCCTCAGGGACAATGAGCAGTTCTTC	CASSLRDNEQFF
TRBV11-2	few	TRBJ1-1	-	TGTGCCAGCAGCTCTTTTGTCGGGGGCACTGAAGCTTTCTTT	CASSSFVGGTEAFF
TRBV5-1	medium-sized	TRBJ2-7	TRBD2	TGCGCCAGCAGCTTGGGGTCTGCGGGAGGCTTTTCCATCAGCTCCTACGAGCAGTACTTC	CASSLGSAGGFSISSYEQYF
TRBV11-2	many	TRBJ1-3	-	TGTGCCAGCAGCCAAACCCGGGGTTCTGGAAACACCATATATTTT	CASSQTRGSGNTIYF
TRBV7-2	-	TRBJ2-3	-	TGTGTCAGCAGCTTAGGAGGGGGGACGCAGTATTTT	CVSSLGGGTQYF
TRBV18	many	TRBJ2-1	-	TGTGCCAGCTCACCAGAGCAATATAGCTACAATGAGCAGTTCTTC	CASSPEQYSYNEQFF
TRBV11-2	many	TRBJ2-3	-	TGTGCCAGCAGCTTAAGGCTCAGCACAGATACGCAGTATTTT	CASSLRLSTDTQYF
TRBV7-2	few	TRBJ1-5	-	TGTGCCAGCACCATGAACCCGAATCAGCCCCAGCATTTT	CASTMNPNQPQHF
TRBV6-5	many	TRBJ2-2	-	TGTGCCAGCAGTTACGATGGGGACACCGGGGAGCTGTTTTTT	CASSYDGDTGELFF
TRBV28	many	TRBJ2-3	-	TGTGCCACCTCGGACCCGCCCCCTGCCCCCACAGATACGCAGTATTTT	CATSDPPPAPTDTQYF
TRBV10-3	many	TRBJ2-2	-	TGTGCCTGTGCTGGAGGGGATAACACCGGGGAGCTGTTTTTT	CACAGGDNTGELFF
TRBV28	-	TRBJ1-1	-	TGTGCCAGCGGCCCCGGGACGGGGAGGACTGAAGCTTTCTTT	CASGPGTGRTEAFF
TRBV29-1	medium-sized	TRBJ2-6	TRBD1	TGCAGCGTTGCTGACAGGGCTGGGGCCAACGTCCTGACTTTC	CSVADRAGANVLTF
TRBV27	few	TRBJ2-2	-	TGTGCCAGCAGGAGACTACAGGGCTACGACGGGGAGCTGTTTTTT	CASRRLQGYDGELFF
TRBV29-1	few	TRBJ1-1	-	TGCAGCGTCCGCCGGGGGGGCGGTAATGAAGCTTTCTTT	CSVRRGGGNEAFF
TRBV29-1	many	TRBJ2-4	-	TGCAGCGCTGTAGGATCCAACAAAAACATTCAGTACTTC	CSAVGSNKNIQYF
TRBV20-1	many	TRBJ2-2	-	TGCAGTGCACCCTCTTGGGCCTCGACCCATAACACCGGGGAGCTGTTTTTT	CSAPSWASTHNTGELFF
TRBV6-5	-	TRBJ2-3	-	TGTGCCAGCAGTTATTCGACTAGTGGAGCAGATACGCAGTATTTT	CASSYSTSGADTQYF
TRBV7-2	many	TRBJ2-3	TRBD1	TGTGCCAGCACCAAGGAAGGGGGCCCAGATACGCAGTATTTT	CASTKEGGPDTQYF
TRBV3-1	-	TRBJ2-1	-	TGTGCCAGCAGCCAAGAGGGATGGGGGCCCTACAATGAGCAGTTCTTC	CASSQEGWGPYNEQFF
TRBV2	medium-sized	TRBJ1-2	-	TGTGCCAGAACAAGGACAGCTAACTATGGCTACACCTTC	CARTRTANYGYTF
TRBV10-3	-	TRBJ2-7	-	TGTGCCATCAGAGGGGCTGCTGCCTCCTACGAGCAGTACTTC	CAIRGAAASYEQYF
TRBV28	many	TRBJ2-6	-	TGTGCCAGCTCGACCCATGGGGCCGGGGCCAACGTCCTGACTTTC	CASSTHGAGANVLTF
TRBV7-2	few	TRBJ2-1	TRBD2	TGTGCCAGCAGCCCCGGGACTAGCGTCTACAATGAGCAGTTCTTC	CASSPGTSVYNEQFF
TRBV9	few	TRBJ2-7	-	TGTGCCAGCAGCATAGAATCGATCTCCTACGAGCAGTACTTC	CASSIESISYEQYF
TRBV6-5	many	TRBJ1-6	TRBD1	TGTGCCACGACTAGGGACAGTCTTAATTCACCCCTCCACTTT	CATTRDSLNSPLHF
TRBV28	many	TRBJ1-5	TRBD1	TGTGCCAGCAGCCCCACGACTTTAAGGACAGGGGGTTTCAATCAGCCCCAGCATTTT	CASSPTTLRTGGFNQPQHF
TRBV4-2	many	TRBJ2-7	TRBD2	TGTGCCAGCAGCCAAGAATCAGCGGGGGACTACGAGCAGTACTTC	CASSQESAGDYEQYF
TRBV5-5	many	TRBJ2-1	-	TGTGCCAGCAGCCCCGGACTGCACAATGAGCAGTTCTTC	CASSPGLHNEQFF
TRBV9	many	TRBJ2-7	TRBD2	TGTGCCAGCAGCCCAACCCCGGGCGGGGGTTCCTACGAGCAGTACTTC	CASSPTPGGGSYEQYF
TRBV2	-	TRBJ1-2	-	TGTGCCAGCACTTTCCTGGAGGGCAATGGCTACACCTTC	CASTFLEGNGYTF
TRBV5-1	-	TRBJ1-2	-	TGCGCCAGCAGCCTGCGGCTTGGGCTCGTTTATGGCTACACCTTC	CASSLRLGLVYGYTF
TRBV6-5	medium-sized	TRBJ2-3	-	TGTGCCAGCAGACCAAGCGGCCCAGATACGCAGTATTTT	CASRPSGPDTQYF
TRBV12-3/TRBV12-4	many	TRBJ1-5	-	TGTGCCAGCAGTTTGGCCACCCGACAGGATAATCAGCCCCAGCATTTT	CASSLATRQDNQPQHF
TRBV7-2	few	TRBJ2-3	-	TGTGCCAGCAGCTTAGCAAGGAGCACAGATACGCAGTATTTT	CASSLARSTDTQYF
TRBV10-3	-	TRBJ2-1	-	TGTGCCATCAGTGCCCATACGGACAGTCATACCTACAATGAGCAGTTCTTC	CAISAHTDSHTYNEQFF
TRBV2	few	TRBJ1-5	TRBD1	TGTGCCAGTGGGACAGGACCAAATCAGCCCCAGCATTTT	CASGTGPNQPQHF
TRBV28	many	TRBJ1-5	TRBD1	TGTGCCAGCAGCAAACAGGGGATTCAGCCCCAGCATTTT	CASSKQGIQPQHF
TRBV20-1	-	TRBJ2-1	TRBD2	TGCAGTGCTAGGGCTTTAGCGGGAGTTTATGAGCAGTTCTTC	CSARALAGVYEQFF
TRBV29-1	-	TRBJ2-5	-	TGCAGCGTTGGCGCCACCCAAGGCGAGACCCAGTACTTC	CSVGATQGETQYF
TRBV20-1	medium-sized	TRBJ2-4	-	TGCAGTGCTCCGGAGGGAACAGCCAAAAACATTCAGTACTTC	CSAPEGTAKNIQYF
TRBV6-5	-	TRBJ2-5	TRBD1	TGTGCCAGCAGTTACCAGGGGACAGGGGGATCAGAGACCCAGTACTTC	CASSYQGTGGSETQYF
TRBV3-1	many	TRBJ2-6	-	TGTGCCAGCAGCCAAGACACCTCTGGGGCCAACGTCCTGACTTTC	CASSQDTSGANVLTF
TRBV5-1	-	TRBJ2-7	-	TGCGCCAGCAGCGACGGGACTCGGAGTTCCGAGCAGTACTTC	CASSDGTRSSEQYF
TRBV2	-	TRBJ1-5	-	TGTGCCAGCAGTGCCGGACACCTTAGCAATCAGCCCCAGCATTTT	CASSAGHLSNQPQHF
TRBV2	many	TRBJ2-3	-	TGTGCCAGCAGTATCATGGCCGATACGCAGTATTTT	CASSIMADTQYF
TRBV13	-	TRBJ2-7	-	TGTGCCAGCAGCTTAGGCTTCCGACTCTCCTACGAGCAGTACTTC	CASSLGFRLSYEQYF
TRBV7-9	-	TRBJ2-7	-	TGTGCCAGCAGCCCAAGGCGGGGCGAGCAGTACTTC	CASSPRRGEQYF